Presented here are 7 T cell receptor beta chains from one specimen sequenced in a study of blood T cells in healthy people across ages. Then a second PCR, running about 6 to 12 cycles, was carried out with a sample-barcoded 5' primer and a J-beta primer mix. TCRdb re-called the 5' RACE reads with MiXCR, one entry per CDR3 protein. This table holds some 900,000 distinct CDR3 sequences, under 50% found once. The specimen sequenced was blood. The receptors derive from a man between 25 and 39 years old in good health.

This clonotype was counted ten times or more. This rearrangement joins TRBV4-2 to TRBJ2-1; 7 bases agree with TRBD1. Germline CDR1 LGHNA, CDR2 YNFKEQ. This CDR3 has 14 residues. J gave up 9 bases and V 0 bases, and 5 bases lay outside the gene matches. DNA for the CDR3: TGTGCCAGCAGCCAAGAAGCAGGGGGTCTTGAGCAGTTCTTC. Translating it yields CASSQEAGGLEQFF.

This clonotype was detected ten times or more. This sequence joins TRBV30 and TRBJ2-7, with 9 nucleotides matching TRBD1. Germline V gene sequence: CDR1 GTSNPN, CDR2 SVGIG (reference sequence). The CDR3 is 13 amino acids. Trimming took 3 bases from V and 4 from J; bases not matched to a gene: 4. This CDR3 reads CAWSRTGVYEQYF. In DNA form, the CDR3 reads TGTGCCTGGAGCAGGACAGGGGTATACGAGCAGTACTTC.

This clonotype was seen more than once but under ten times. The V and J genes are TRBV28 and TRBJ2-3, with D possibly being TRBD1 (6 bases). V lost 6 bases to trimming and J lost 2 bases, with 15 bases between them. Per germline, CDR1 MDHEN and CDR2 SYDVKM. This CDR3 has 15 residues. The CDR3 coding sequence is TGTGCCAGCAGCCTTTTAACAGGGACCACAGATACGCAGTATTTT. It is translated as CASSLLTGTTDTQYF.

The chain is built from TRBV12-3 or TRBV12-4 and TRBJ1-6; D may be TRBD1 (6 bases). The CDR3 totals 15 residues. V lost 6 bases to trimming and J lost 7 bases, with 16 bases between them. CDR3 residues: CASRQSDGQNSPLHF. The DNA of the CDR3 is TGTGCCAGCAGACAATCGGACGGACAGAATTCACCCCTCCACTTT.

The chain uses TRBV6-2 or TRBV6-3 and TRBJ2-1; no definite D call. The germline gives CDR1 MNHEY, CDR2 SVGEGT. Trimming stripped 3 bases from V and 9 bases from J, with 6 bases between. The CDR3 extends over 11 amino acids. The CDR3 loop reads CASSYLSEQFF. The CDR3 DNA reads TGTGCCAGCAGTTATTTATCTGAGCAGTTCTTC.

The rearrangement uses TRBV4-1 and TRBJ1-2; D perhaps matches TRBD1 (5 bases). V lost 11 bases and J 3 bases, leaving 13 bases between the germline ends. The germline V gene has CDR1 MGHRA and CDR2 YSYEKL. The CDR3 totals 12 residues. CDR3 loop: CASRGDHYGYTF. In nucleotides, the CDR3 is TGCGCCTCCCGGGGGGATCACTATGGCTACACCTTC.

The genes are TRBV5-6 and TRBJ2-1; 7 positions match TRBD2. V gave up 1 base and J gave up 8 bases; unmatched junction bases: 12. The germline CDR1 and CDR2 sequences are SGHDT and YYEEEE. The CDR3 sequence is 16 residues long. Here the CDR3 DNA reads TGTGCCAGCAGCTTGTTGGCTAGCGGCCTCGGGGATGAGCAGTTCTTC. It yields the protein CASSLLASGLGDEQFF.